One sample yielded the 23 T cell receptor gamma chains listed below, sequenced in a study of human gamma delta and Vdelta1 T cells. Which antigens these TCRs recognize remains unknown. TCRdb called clones from the PCR reads again using CATT. The table records some 8,500 gamma-chain clones, about 46% of them present only once. The specimen was Vdelta1 gamma-delta T cells from blood grown in culture (DOT cells). Source of these receptors: a human donor in good health.

This chain uses TRGV9 with TRGJP. In germline, CDR1 is GITISATS, CDR2 ISYDGTV (reference sequence). This CDR3 comprises 16 residues. V gave up 0 bases and J gave up 7 bases; unmatched junction bases: 3. The CDR3 region is CALWEVPELGKKIKVF. DNA for the CDR3: TGTGCCTTGTGGGAGGTGCCGGAGTTGGGCAAAAAAATCAAGGTATTT.

This clone was counted between two and nine times. The chain uses TRGV4 and TRGJ1 or TRGJ2. Germline-derived CDR1 and CDR2 are EGSTGY and YDSYTSSV. This CDR3 has 11 residues. V shed 4 bases and J 12 bases; nucleotides not matched to a gene: 9. CDR3 in amino acids: CATWDHRGKLF. In DNA form, the CDR3 reads TGTGCCACCTGGGACCACAGGGGGAAACTCTTT.

Only a few counts were recorded for this clone. V and J are TRGV3 and TRGJP2. In germline, CDR1 is VTNTFY, CDR2 YDVSTARD (reference sequence). Unmatched junction bases numbered 3, after V lost 0 bases and J lost 2 bases. The CDR3 has 15 amino acids. The CDR3 is CATWDRLSSDWIKTF. The CDR3 nucleotides read TGTGCCACCTGGGACAGGTTAAGTAGTGATTGGATCAAGACGTTT.

This clone came up a few times. The rearrangement joins TRGV8 to TRGJ1 or TRGJ2. CDR3 length: 15 residues. Germline CDR1 reads VENAVY; CDR2 reads YDSYNSRV. V dropped 3 bases and J dropped 0; count of bases not matched to a gene: 8. CDR3 region: CATWDSIQNYYKKLF. As DNA, the CDR3 is TGTGCCACCTGGGATTCGATCCAGAATTATTATAAGAAACTCTTT.

This chain links TRGV2 with TRGJ1 or TRGJ2. This CDR3 spans 14 amino acids. The junction had 6 bases not matched to a gene; V was cut back by 0 bases and J by 4 bases. From germline, CDR1 is EGSNGY and CDR2 YDSYNSKV. The CDR3 DNA reads as TGTGCCACCTGGGACGGGCCTAGATATTATAAGAAACTCTTT. It yields the protein CATWDGPRYYKKLF.

The chain uses TRGV2 and TRGJP2. Germline loops: CDR1 EGSNGY, CDR2 YDSYNSKV. V lost 3 bases to trimming and J lost 3 bases; unmatched junction nucleotides: 13. CDR3 length: 17 amino acids. For the CDR3, the DNA is TGTGCCACCTGGGACAGGCGGGCGTATGGTAGTGATTGGATCAAGACGTTT. Encoded protein: CATWDRRAYGSDWIKTF.

On this clone itself: It may be a read error: a sequence one base away is much more abundant. Other DNA sequences in the sample encode the same CDR3. The chain carries TRGV9 and TRGJ1 or TRGJ2. J lost 4 bases, V lost 2 bases, and 2 bases had no gene match. Germline loops: CDR1 GITISATS, CDR2 ISYDGTV (reference sequence). This CDR3 comprises 12 residues. In DNA form, the CDR3 reads TGTGCCTTGTGGGAGGCGTATTATAAGAAACTCTTT. Protein: CALWEAYYKKLF.

In its sample, this clone was seen a few times. The V call is TRGV8, the J call TRGJP2. V lost 0 bases to trimming and J lost 8 bases; unmatched junction nucleotides: 9. This CDR3 is 15 amino acids long. Germline V lookup: CDR1 VENAVY, CDR2 YDSYNSRV. The CDR3 DNA sequence: TGTGCCACCTGGGATAGGCCGGGAGGGGATTGGATCAAGACGTTT. The encoded protein is CATWDRPGGDWIKTF.

This clone was picked up one time. This chain joins TRGV9 and TRGJ1 or TRGJ2. This CDR3 has 13 amino acids. Germline V CDR1 and CDR2: GITISATS, ISYDGTV (reference sequence). With V trimmed by 0 bases and J by 6 bases, 5 bases remained unmatched. CDR3 loop: CALWEVDCYKKLF. CDR3 in DNA: TGTGCCTTGTGGGAGGTGGATTGTTATAAGAAACTCTTT.

V usage is TRGV3 and J usage is TRGJP2. The germline CDR1 and CDR2 sequences are VTNTFY and YDVSTARD (reference sequence). The CDR3 has 15 amino acids. V shed 5 bases, J shed 0 bases, and the junction held 6 bases outside the gene matches. The DNA of the CDR3 is TGTGCCACCTGGGCAACCTATAGTAGTGATTGGATCAAGACGTTT. It is translated as CATWATYSSDWIKTF.

As to this clone: This could be a read error, since a much larger clone is one nucleotide away. The same CDR3 also results from other DNA sequences found in this sample. The V gene is TRGV2, the J gene TRGJ1 or TRGJ2. Germline assignment: CDR1 EGSNGY and CDR2 YDSYNSKV. The CDR3 extends over 13 amino acids. The junction had 4 bases not matched to a gene; V was cut back by 1 base and J by 4 bases. The CDR3 sequence is CATWDGLYYKKLF. DNA of the CDR3: TGTGCCACCTGGGACGGCCTCTATTATAAGAAACTCTTT.

This clone was detected only a few times. V usage is TRGV10 and J usage is TRGJP1. TRGV10 is an ORF for which the function is uncertain. The length of the CDR3 is 11 residues. Trimming removed 8 bases from V and 12 bases from J; junction bases left unmatched: 7. CDR3 residues: CAAWDLGFKIF. CDR3 sequence (DNA): TGTGCTGCGTGGGACCTAGGGTTCAAGATATTT.

The chain links TRGV4 to TRGJ1 or TRGJ2. Losses at the gene ends were 1 base for V and 2 bases for J; bases not matched to a gene: 8. The CDR3 is 15 residues long. Per the germline V gene, CDR1 is EGSTGY and CDR2 is YDSYTSSV. The CDR3 region has the DNA TGTGCCACCTGGGATGGCCGACCCTATTATTATAAGAAACTCTTT. Protein product: CATWDGRPYYYKKLF.

This rearrangement joins TRGV3 to TRGJ1 or TRGJ2. Germline values: CDR1 VTNTFY, CDR2 YDVSTARD (reference sequence). The CDR3 totals 15 residues. The V segment lost 3 bases and the J segment 3 bases; nucleotides outside the gene matches: 11. The CDR3 nucleotides read TGTGCCACCTGGGACCCCGCAGGAAGTTATTATAAGAAACTCTTT. This sequence encodes CATWDPAGSYYKKLF.

Points on this clone: This same CDR3 is encoded by further DNA sequences in the sample. The chain couples TRGV8 to TRGJP2. After removal of 1 base from V and 2 bases from J, the junction contained 4 bases not matched to a gene. CDR3 size: 15 residues. Per germline, CDR1 VENAVY and CDR2 YDSYNSRV. CDR3 in amino acids: CATWDRLSSDWIKTF. In nucleotides, the CDR3 is TGTGCCACCTGGGATAGATTAAGTAGTGATTGGATCAAGACGTTT.

This clone was detected only once. This chain connects TRGV5 to TRGJ1 or TRGJ2. This CDR3 is built from 13 residues. The V and J ends lost 0 bases and 10 bases, in that order; junction bases with no gene match: 9. Germline V CDR1 and CDR2: VINAFY, YDVSNSKD. CDR3 amino acids: CATWDRPGVKKLF. The CDR3 DNA is TGTGCCACCTGGGACAGGCCGGGAGTGAAGAAACTCTTT.

Turning to this clone: A read error may produce the germline difference seen at one junction end. The rearrangement uses TRGV8 and TRGJP1. CDR3 length equals 14 residues. Germline lookup yields CDR1 VENAVY and CDR2 YDSYNSRV. The chain's CDR3 is CATRDTTTGWFKIF. In nucleotides, the CDR3 is TGTGCCACCCGGGATACTACCACTGGTTGGTTCAAGATATTT.

This clone has only a few counts. Other DNA sequences within the sample encode an identical CDR3. The J gene is TRGJ1 or TRGJ2, the V gene TRGV3. CDR1 is VTNTFY and CDR2 is YDVSTARD in the germline V gene (reference sequence). Trimming removed 0 bases from V and 2 bases from J; junction bases left unmatched: 4. CDR3 length: 14 amino acids. The CDR3 sequence is CATWDRPHYYKKLF. For the CDR3, the DNA is TGTGCCACCTGGGACAGGCCACATTATTATAAGAAACTCTTT.

This clone showed up just a few times. The V gene is TRGV3, the J gene TRGJ1 or TRGJ2. Per the germline V gene, CDR1 is VTNTFY and CDR2 is YDVSTARD (reference sequence). This CDR3 spans 15 amino acids. The ends lost 2 bases at V and 1 base at J; junction bases unmatched: 8. The CDR3 DNA follows: TGTGCCACCTGGGACATCGCCCCCAATTATTATAAGAAACTCTTT. Translation: CATWDIAPNYYKKLF.

V gene TRGV8 combines with J gene TRGJ1 or TRGJ2. The CDR3 is made up of 11 amino acids. The germline CDR1 and CDR2 sequences are VENAVY and YDSYNSRV. Trimming removed 2 bases from V and 8 bases from J; junction bases left unmatched: 3. In DNA, the CDR3 is TGTGCCACCTGGGATAAGCATAAGAAACTCTTT. Translated, it gives CATWDKHKKLF.

This clone was seen more than once but under ten times. A read error may explain this, as a much larger clone is one base away. V and J are TRGV5 and TRGJ1 or TRGJ2. Germline V gene lookup returns CDR1 VINAFY and CDR2 YDVSNSKD. This CDR3 has 12 residues. The J segment lost 0 bases and the V segment lost 5 bases, leaving 1 base of the junction unmatched. CDR3 nucleotides: TGTGCCACCTGGGCGAATTATTATAAGAAACTCTTT. Translated: CATWANYYKKLF.

This chain connects TRGV3 to TRGJ1 or TRGJ2. This CDR3 spans 25 amino acids. Germline lookup yields CDR1 VTNTFY and CDR2 YDVSTARD (reference sequence). J was trimmed by 0 bases and V by 0 bases; bases with no gene match: 35. Written as DNA, the CDR3 is TGTGCCACCTGGGACAGGCACGAGTTCAGACGAATTACTAGACCACGATTGTTGAATTATTATAAGAAACTCTTT. This gives the protein CATWDRHEFRRITRPRLLNYYKKLF.

The V gene is TRGV8, the J gene TRGJ1 or TRGJ2. Germline-derived CDR1 and CDR2 are VENAVY and YDSYNSRV. The CDR3 runs to 17 residues. With V trimmed by 3 bases and J by 0 bases, 14 bases remained unmatched. The CDR3 sequence is CATWDGGPSRNYYKKLF. In nucleotides, the CDR3 is TGTGCCACCTGGGATGGGGGTCCCAGCAGGAATTATTATAAGAAACTCTTT.